This T cell receptor (beta chain) derives from a study of blood T cell repertoires in COVID-19. Original analysis: Reference gene primer amplification gave nucleated cell count estimates. Some clones are missing from TCRdb's copy, which holds only in-frame ones; the method was immunoSEQ multiplex PCR. For V, J and clone size, that table is used; D and trimming come from the DNA. The sample holds about 83,000 clones, more than 90% seen once. CDR1 KGHDR and CDR2 SFDVKD come from the germline V gene. V lost 2 bases to trimming and J lost 0 bases, with 19 bases between them. The CDR3 runs 19 residues. This clonotype was obtained from an elderly woman with active or convalescent COVID-19. Material: peripheral blood. The gene calls are TRBV24-1 and TRBJ2-1, with a possible D match to TRBD2 (6 bases). Here the CDR3 reads CATSDWPWRGNRSYNEQFF. In nucleotides, the CDR3 is TGTGCCACCAGTGATTGGCCCTGGCGGGGAAATCGCTCCTACAATGAGCAGTTCTTC.